In this sample, the clone carrying this T cell receptor beta chain turned up once. In the original workflow: Amplification of reference gene primers provided the estimated nucleated cell counts. Libraries were prepared by immunoSEQ multiplex PCR; TCRdb keeps only in-frame clonotypes and omits some of them. V and J calls and clone size are given by that table; D and trimming were obtained from the DNA. The table shows fewer than 90,000 clones, with 60% to 85% occurring only once. The data stem from a study of blood T cell repertoires in COVID-19. Overall study context: Donors in the United States, Italy and Spain gave samples during acute or convalescent COVID-19. Sample material is recorded as cDNA or gDNA derived from T cells, B-cell-depleted T cells, or PBMCs.

The TCR originated in a human donor in a cohort sampled during active COVID-19. Input material: peripheral blood.

CDR3 nucleotide sequence: TGTGCCAGCAGCTTAGTTGGCAGGGGGTTGAATCAGCCCCAGCATTTT. Its protein is CASSLVGRGLNQPQHF. This chain uses TRBV7-2 with TRBJ1-5; 7 bases agree with TRBD1. Germline assignment: CDR1 SGHTA and CDR2 FQGNSA. The trim removed 1 base at V and 4 bases at J, leaving 7 bases unmatched. This CDR3 has 16 amino acids.